This T cell receptor beta chain is from a study of regulatory T cells in long-lasting Graves disease. Study conclusions and caveats: Persistent Graves' patients possessed reduced TCR diversity relative to recently diagnosed ones.

Building of the TCR beta libraries involved iRepertoire HTBI primers and Arm-PCR of CDR3 regions. MiXCR, applied by TCRdb to the multiplex PCR reads, yields one record per CDR3 protein. Of hundreds of thousands of distinct CDR3 sequences in the sample, about 13% were seen once. In regard to this clonotype: Its target is not known.

Time point defined: newly diagnosed GD, antithyroid drugs for less than 3 months. Researchers made the TCR library from RNA that was extracted from PBMCs. Each of the patients was recruited from an endocrinology department situated in Xi'an, China. This same sample was also taken into another study, of T cells in Graves' hyperthyroidism and ophthalmopathy. As that study records: Primed by the HTBI set, a first-round RT-PCR was run on the TCR CDR3.

This receptor was identified in a man aged 30 to 45 with Graves disease. Material: peripheral blood mononuclear cells (PBMCs), obtained at new diagnosis, from a patient treated with antithyroid drugs.

The CDR3 region is CASSLGQSLYGYTF. DNA of the CDR3: TGCGCCAGCAGCTTGGGACAGAGTCTCTATGGCTACACCTTC. The J gene is TRBJ1-2, the V gene TRBV5-1; a weak D match, TRBD1 (5 bases). This CDR3 contains 14 residues. CDR1 is SGHRS, CDR2 YFSETQ, per germline. V was cut by 0 bases and J by 4 bases, with 10 bases left in between.